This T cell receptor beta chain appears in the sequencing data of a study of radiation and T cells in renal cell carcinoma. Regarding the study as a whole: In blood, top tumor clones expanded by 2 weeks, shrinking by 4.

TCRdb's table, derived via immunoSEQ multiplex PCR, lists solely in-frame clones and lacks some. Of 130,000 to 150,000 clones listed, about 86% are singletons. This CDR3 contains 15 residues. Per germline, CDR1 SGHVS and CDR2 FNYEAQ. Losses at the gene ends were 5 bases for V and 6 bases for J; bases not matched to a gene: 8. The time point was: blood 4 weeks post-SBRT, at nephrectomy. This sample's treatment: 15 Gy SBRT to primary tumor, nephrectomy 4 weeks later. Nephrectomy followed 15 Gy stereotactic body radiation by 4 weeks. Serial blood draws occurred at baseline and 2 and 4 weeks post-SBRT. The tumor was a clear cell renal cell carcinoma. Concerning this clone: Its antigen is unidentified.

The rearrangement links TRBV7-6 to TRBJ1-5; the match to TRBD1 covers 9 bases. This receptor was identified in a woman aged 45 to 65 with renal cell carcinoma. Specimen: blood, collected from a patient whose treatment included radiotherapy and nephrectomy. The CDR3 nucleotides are TGTGCCAGCAGCCGCGGACAGGGGAAGAGTCAGCCCCAGCATTTT. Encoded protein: CASSRGQGKSQPQHF.